The entry that follows covers one T cell receptor (beta chain) sequence. Authors' methods: Reference gene primer amplification yielded estimated nucleated cell counts. The data were produced by immunoSEQ multiplex PCR, yet TCRdb's version contains in-frame clones alone and is incomplete. V and J calls and clone size follow that table, whereas D and trimming were derived from the DNA. Among hundreds of thousands of clones listed, approximately 92% were seen once. These data come from a study of blood T cell repertoires in COVID-19. In assigning cohorts, the study relied on participant-reported clinical history. The recovered donors of Cohort 3 showed two negative PCRs, clearance, or symptom resolution. This receptor was identified in a young man who had recovered from COVID-19. Sequenced sample: PBMCs or T cells enriched from blood (not recorded which).

The CDR3 nucleotides are TGTGCCAGCGATCCTGGGGGGGCAGGATACAATGAGCAGTTCTTC. Protein product: CASDPGGAGYNEQFF. V usage is TRBV7-8 and J usage is TRBJ2-1; D might be TRBD2 (7 bases). V was cut by 8 bases and J by 4 bases, with 18 bases left in between. Germline CDR1 reads SGHVS; CDR2 reads FQNEAQ. This CDR3 contains 15 residues. Variable domain in full (rest from reference TRBV7-8 and TRBJ2-1): GAGVSQSPRYKVAKRGQDVALRCDPISGHVSLFWYQQALGQGPEFLTYFQNEAQLDKSGLPSDRFFAERPEGSVSTLKIQRTQQEDSAVYLCASDPGGAGYNEQFFGPGTRLTVL.